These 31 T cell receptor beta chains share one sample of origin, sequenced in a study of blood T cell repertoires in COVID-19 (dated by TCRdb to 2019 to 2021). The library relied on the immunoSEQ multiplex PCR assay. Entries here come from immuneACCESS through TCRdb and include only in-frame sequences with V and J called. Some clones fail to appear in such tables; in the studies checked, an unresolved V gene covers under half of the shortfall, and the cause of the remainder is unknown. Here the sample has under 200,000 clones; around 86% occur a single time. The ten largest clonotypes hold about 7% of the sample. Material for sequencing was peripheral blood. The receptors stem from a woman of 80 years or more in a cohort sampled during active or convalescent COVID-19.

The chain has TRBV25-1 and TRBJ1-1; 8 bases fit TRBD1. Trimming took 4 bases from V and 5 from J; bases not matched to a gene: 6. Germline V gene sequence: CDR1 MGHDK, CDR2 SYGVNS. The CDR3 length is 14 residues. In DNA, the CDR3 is TGTGCCAGCAGTGTCACCGGGACAGGTACTGAAGCTTTCTTT. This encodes CASSVTGTGTEAFF.

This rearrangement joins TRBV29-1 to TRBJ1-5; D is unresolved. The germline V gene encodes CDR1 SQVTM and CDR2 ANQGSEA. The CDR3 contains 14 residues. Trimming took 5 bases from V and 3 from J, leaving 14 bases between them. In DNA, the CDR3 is TGCAGCGTTTCCTCCCCAGGCATCAATCAGCCCCAGCATTTT. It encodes CSVSSPGINQPQHF.

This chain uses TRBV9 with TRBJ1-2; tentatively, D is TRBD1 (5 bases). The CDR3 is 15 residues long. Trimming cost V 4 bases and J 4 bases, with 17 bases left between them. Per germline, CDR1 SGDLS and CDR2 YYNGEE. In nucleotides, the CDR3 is TGTGCCAGCAGCTCCCTGGACATTCTCTTCTATGGCTACACCTTC. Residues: CASSSLDILFYGYTF.

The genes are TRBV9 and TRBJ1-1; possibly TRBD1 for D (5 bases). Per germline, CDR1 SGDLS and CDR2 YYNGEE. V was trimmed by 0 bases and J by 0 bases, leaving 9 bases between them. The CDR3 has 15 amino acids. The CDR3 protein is CASSVGQLMNTEAFF. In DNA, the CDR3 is TGTGCCAGCAGCGTAGGACAGTTAATGAACACTGAAGCTTTCTTT.

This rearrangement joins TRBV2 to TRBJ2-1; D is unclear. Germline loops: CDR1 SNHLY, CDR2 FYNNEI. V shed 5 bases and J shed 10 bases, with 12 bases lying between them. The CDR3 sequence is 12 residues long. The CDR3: CASSRDGGEQFF. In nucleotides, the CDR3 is TGTGCCAGCAGTCGAGACGGCGGCGAGCAGTTCTTC.

The CDR3 coding sequence is TGTGCCACCAGCAGAGAAGAGGGGAACACTGAAGCTTTCTTT. Its translation is CATSREEGNTEAFF. The chain uses TRBV15 and TRBJ1-1; no firm D call. This CDR3 comprises 14 residues. Per germline, CDR1 LNHNV and CDR2 YYDKDF (reference sequence). Trimming took 0 bases from V and 1 from J, leaving 6 bases between them.

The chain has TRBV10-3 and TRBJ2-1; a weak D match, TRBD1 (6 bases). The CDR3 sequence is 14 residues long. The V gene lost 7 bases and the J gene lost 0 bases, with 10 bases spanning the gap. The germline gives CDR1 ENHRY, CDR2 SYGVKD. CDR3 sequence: CAIKDSSSYNEQFF. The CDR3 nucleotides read TGTGCCATCAAGGACAGCAGCTCCTACAATGAGCAGTTCTTC.

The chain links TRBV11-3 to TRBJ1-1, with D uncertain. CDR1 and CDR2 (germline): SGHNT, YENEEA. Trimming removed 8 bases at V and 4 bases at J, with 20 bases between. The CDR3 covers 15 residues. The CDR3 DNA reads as TGTGCCAGCTCCGAGTATGGGCAAGGTGCCACTGAAGCTTTCTTT. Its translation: CASSEYGQGATEAFF. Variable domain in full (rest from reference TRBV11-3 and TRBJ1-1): EAGVVQSPRYKIIEKKQPVAFWCNPISGHNTLYWYLQNLGQGPELLIRYENEEAVDDSQLPKDRFSAERLKGVDSTLKIQPAELGDSAVYLCASSEYGQGATEAFFGQGTRLTVV.

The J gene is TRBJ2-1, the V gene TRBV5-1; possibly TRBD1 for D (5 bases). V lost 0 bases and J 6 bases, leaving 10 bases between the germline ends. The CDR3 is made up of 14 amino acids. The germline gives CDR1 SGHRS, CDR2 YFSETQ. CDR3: CASSLAQGINEQFF. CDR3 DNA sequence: TGCGCCAGCAGCTTGGCCCAGGGAATCAATGAGCAGTTCTTC. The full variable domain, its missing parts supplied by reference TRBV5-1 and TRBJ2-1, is KAGVTQTPRYLIKTRGQQVTLSCSPISGHRSVSWYQQTPGQGLQFLFEYFSETQRNKGNFPGRFSGRQFSNSRSEMNVSTLELGDSALYLCASSLAQGINEQFFGPGTRLTVL.

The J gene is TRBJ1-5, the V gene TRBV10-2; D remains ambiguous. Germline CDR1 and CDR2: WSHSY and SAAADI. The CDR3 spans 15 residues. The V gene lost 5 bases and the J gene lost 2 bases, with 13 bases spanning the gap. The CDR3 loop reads CASSFDAQRNQPQHF. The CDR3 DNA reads TGCGCCAGCAGTTTCGACGCACAGCGCAATCAGCCCCAGCATTTT.

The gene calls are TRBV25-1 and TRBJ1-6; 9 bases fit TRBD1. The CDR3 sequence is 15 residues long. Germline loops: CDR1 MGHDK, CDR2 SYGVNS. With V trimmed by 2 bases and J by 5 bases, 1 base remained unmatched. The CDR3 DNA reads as TGTGCCAGCAGTGAAGGGGACAGGGATAATTCACCCCTCCACTTT. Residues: CASSEGDRDNSPLHF.

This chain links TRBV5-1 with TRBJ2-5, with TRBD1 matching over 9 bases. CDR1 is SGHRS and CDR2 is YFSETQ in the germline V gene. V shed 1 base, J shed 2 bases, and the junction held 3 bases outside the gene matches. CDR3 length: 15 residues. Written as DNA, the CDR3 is TGCGCCAGCAGCTTGCCGACAGGGGGGCAAGAGACCCAGTACTTC. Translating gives CASSLPTGGQETQYF.

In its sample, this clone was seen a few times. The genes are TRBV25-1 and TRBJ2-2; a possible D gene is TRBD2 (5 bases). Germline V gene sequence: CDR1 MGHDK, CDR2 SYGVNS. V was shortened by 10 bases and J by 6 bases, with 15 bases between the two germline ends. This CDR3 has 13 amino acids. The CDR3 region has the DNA TGTGCCACCCCGAGGAGGCAATCCGGGGAGCTGTTTTTT. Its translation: CATPRRQSGELFF.

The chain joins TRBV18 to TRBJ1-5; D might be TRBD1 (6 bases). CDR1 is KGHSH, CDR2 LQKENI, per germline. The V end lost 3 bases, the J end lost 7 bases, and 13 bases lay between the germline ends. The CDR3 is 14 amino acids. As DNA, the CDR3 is TGTGCCAGCTCACCGACAGGTACACTGCAGCCCCAGCATTTT. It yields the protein CASSPTGTLQPQHF.

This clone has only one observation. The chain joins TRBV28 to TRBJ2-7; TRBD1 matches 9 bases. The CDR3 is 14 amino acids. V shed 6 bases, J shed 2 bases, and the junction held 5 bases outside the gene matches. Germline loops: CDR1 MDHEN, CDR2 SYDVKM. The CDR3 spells CASRPTGGAYEQYF. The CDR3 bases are TGTGCCAGCAGGCCCACAGGGGGCGCCTACGAGCAGTACTTC.

The DNA for the CDR3 is TGTGCCAGCAGTGAATGGGGGGGCTCATTGTCCTACGAGCAGTACTTC. This gives the protein CASSEWGGSLSYEQYF. The chain has TRBV25-1 and TRBJ2-7; maybe TRBD2 (7 bases). CDR1 MGHDK and CDR2 SYGVNS come from the germline V gene. V dropped 1 base and J dropped 1 base, with 14 bases sitting between them. The CDR3 runs 16 residues.

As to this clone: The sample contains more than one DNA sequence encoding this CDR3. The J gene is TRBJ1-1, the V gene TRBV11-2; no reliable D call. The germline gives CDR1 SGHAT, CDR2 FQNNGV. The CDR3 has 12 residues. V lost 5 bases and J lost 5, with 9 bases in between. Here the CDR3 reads CASSPTGTEAFF. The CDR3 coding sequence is TGTGCCAGCAGCCCGACGGGAACTGAAGCTTTCTTT.

Here the CDR3 reads CASSSPGTSGGADTQYF. The CDR3 coding sequence is TGTGCCAGCAGTTCGCCCGGGACTAGCGGGGGGGCAGATACGCAGTATTTT. The gene calls are TRBV28 and TRBJ2-3; 16 bases line up with TRBD2. The CDR3 has 17 residues. Unmatched junction bases numbered 5, after V lost 4 bases and J lost 4 bases. CDR1 is MDHEN, CDR2 SYDVKM, per germline.

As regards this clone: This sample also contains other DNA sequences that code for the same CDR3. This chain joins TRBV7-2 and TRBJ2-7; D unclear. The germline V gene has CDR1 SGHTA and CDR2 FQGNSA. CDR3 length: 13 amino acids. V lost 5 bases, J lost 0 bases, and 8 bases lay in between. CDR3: CASSAPSSYEQYF. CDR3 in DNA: TGTGCCAGCAGCGCCCCGAGCTCCTACGAGCAGTACTTC.

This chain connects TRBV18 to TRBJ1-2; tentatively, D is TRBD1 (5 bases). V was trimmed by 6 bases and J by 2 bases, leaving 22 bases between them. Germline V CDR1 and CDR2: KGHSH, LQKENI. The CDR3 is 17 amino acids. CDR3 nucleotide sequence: TGTGCCAGCTCGGTTTCGGCAGGGCCGTCTCTCAACTATGGCTACACCTTC. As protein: CASSVSAGPSLNYGYTF.

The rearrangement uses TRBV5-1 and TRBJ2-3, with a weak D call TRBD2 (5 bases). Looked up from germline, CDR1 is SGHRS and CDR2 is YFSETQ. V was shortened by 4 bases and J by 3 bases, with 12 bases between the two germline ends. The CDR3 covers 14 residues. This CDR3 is CASSRPGKTDTQYF. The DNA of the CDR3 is TGCGCCAGCAGCCGCCCGGGGAAAACAGATACGCAGTATTTT.

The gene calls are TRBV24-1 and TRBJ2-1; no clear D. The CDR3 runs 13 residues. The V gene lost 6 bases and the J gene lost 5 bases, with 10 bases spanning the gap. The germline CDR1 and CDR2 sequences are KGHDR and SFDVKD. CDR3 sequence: CATSPTINNEQFF. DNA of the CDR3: TGTGCCACCAGTCCAACTATAAACAATGAGCAGTTCTTC.

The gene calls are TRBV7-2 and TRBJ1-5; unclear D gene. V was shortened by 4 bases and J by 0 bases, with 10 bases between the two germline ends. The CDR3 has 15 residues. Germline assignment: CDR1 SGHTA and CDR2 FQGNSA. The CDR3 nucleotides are TGTGCCAGCAGCTCCACTTATTTTAGCAATCAGCCCCAGCATTTT. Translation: CASSSTYFSNQPQHF.

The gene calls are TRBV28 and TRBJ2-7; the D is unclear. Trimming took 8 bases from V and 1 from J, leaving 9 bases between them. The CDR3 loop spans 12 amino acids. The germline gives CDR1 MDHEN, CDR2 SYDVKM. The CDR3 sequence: CASGPRSYEQYF. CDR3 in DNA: TGTGCCAGCGGTCCGAGATCCTACGAGCAGTACTTC.

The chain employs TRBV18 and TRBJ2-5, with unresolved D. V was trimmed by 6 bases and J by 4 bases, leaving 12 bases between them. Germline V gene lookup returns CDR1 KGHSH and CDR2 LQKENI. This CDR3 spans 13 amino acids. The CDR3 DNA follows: TGTGCCAGCTCCCCGCGGAGTGGAGAGACCCAGTACTTC. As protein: CASSPRSGETQYF.

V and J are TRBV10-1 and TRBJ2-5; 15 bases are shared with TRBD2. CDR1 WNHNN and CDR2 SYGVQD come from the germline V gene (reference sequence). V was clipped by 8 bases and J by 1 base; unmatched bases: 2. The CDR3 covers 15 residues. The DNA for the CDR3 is TGCGCCAGCTCGGGACTAGCGGGAGGCCAAGAGACCCAGTACTTC. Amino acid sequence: CASSGLAGGQETQYF.

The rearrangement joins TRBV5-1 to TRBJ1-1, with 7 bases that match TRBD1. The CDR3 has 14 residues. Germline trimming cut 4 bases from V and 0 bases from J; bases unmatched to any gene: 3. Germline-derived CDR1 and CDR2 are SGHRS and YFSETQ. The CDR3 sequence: CASSPTGLNTEAFF. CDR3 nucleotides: TGCGCCAGCAGCCCGACAGGGTTGAACACTGAAGCTTTCTTT.

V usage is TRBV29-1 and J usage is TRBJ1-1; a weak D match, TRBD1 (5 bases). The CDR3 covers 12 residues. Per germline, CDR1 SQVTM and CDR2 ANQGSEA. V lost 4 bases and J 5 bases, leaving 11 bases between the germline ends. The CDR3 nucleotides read TGCAGCGTTGTCAGGGTAGGAACTGAAGCTTTCTTT. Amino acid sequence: CSVVRVGTEAFF.

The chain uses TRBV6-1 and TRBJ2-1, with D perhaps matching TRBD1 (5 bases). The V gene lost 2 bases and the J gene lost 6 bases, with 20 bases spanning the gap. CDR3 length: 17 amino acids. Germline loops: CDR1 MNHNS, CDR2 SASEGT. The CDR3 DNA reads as TGTGCCAGCAGTGAACGCGTTGGACACCTCCGAGGCAATGAGCAGTTCTTC. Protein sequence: CASSERVGHLRGNEQFF.

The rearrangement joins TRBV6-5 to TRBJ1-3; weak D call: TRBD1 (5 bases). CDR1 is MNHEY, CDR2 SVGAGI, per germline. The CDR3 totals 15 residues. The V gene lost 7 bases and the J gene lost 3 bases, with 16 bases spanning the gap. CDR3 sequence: CASKLTAGGGNTIYF. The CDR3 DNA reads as TGTGCCAGCAAGTTGACAGCCGGCGGTGGAAACACCATATATTTT.

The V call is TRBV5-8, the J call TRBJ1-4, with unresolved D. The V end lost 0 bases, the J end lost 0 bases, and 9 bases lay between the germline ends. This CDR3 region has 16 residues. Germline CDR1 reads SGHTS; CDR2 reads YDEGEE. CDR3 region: CASSLAITATNEKLFF. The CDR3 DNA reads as TGTGCCAGCAGCTTGGCCATCACTGCAACTAATGAAAAACTGTTTTTT.